This TCR beta chain was identified during a study of PD-1 blockade in classical Hodgkin lymphoma. Study conclusions and caveats: The drivers behind the repertoire differences, possibly disease activity or prior therapy, remain undefined.

This clone has a single count. Its specificity is not known. This CDR3 spans 15 amino acids. V dropped 0 bases and J dropped 4; count of bases not matched to a gene: 0. Germline V CDR1 and CDR2: SGHDN, FVKESK. Generated by immunoSEQ multiplex PCR, the TCRdb table keeps only in-frame clones and is missing some. The table includes about 64,000 clones, about 90% detected once. The time point was: cycle 4 day 1 (C4D1), after more than 5 weeks of nivolumab. Every patient relapsed after autologous stem cell transplantation, and brentuximab vedotin exposure varied. This receptor was identified in a human donor with classical Hodgkin lymphoma. Source: peripheral blood mononuclear cells (PBMCs), taken before the fourth cycle of nivolumab. This chain connects TRBV14 to TRBJ2-3, with TRBD2 identical over 11 bases. For the CDR3, the DNA is TGTGCCAGCAGCCAAGAACTAGCGGGGGCAGATACGCAGTATTTT. Its protein is CASSQELAGADTQYF. Drawing the rest from reference TRBV14 and TRBJ2-3, the complete variable domain is EAGVTQFPSHSVIEKGQTVTLRCDPISGHDNLYWYRRVMGKEIKFLLHFVKESKQDESGMPNNRFLAERTGGTYSTLKVQPAELEDSGVYFCASSQELAGADTQYFGPGTRLTVL.